Listed below are T cell receptor beta chains from one sample, sequenced in a study of blood T cell repertoires in COVID-19. The data were produced by immunoSEQ multiplex PCR, yet TCRdb's version contains in-frame clones alone and is incomplete. The profile shows 40,000 to 55,000 clones, more than 70% of them singletons. Material: peripheral blood. These TCRs come from a human donor in a cohort sampled during active COVID-19. Both conserved end residues are part of each CDR3. D genes are given only for firm matches. A row's size may be missing; if present it is once, few, many or a size class.

V	J	D	size	CDR3	DNA
TRBV29-1	TRBJ1-2	NA	NA	CSVGALTDTF	TGCAGCGTTGGAGCCTTAACGGACACCTTC
TRBV6-6	TRBJ2-7	TRBD1	once	CASKEGQGTYEQYF	TGTGCCAGCAAGGAAGGACAGGGGACCTACGAGCAGTACTTC
TRBV5-5	TRBJ2-7	NA	few	CASSPGWRTGDEQYF	TGTGCCAGCAGCCCCGGATGGAGGACGGGTGACGAGCAGTACTTC
TRBV5-1	TRBJ2-2	NA	once	CASSLVQGPGELFF	TGCGCCAGCAGCTTGGTACAGGGCCCCGGGGAGCTGTTTTTT
TRBV9	TRBJ1-1	NA	once	CASSSGSTEAFF	TGTGCCAGCAGTAGCGGATCCACTGAAGCTTTCTTT
TRBV4-1	TRBJ2-1	NA	NA	CASSAGAGYNEQFF	TGCGCCAGCAGCGCGGGGGCCGGGTACAATGAGCAGTTCTTC
TRBV12-3/TRBV12-4	TRBJ1-4	NA	NA	CASSQYEKLFF	TGTGCCAGCAGCCAATATGAAAAACTGTTTTTT
TRBV5-4	TRBJ1-5	NA	few	CASSLSGSGNQPQHF	TGTGCCAGCAGCTTGTCGGGGTCGGGCAATCAGCCCCAGCATTTT
TRBV27	TRBJ2-2	NA	NA	CASSFQTGNTGELFF	TGTGCCAGCAGTTTCCAGACAGGGAACACCGGGGAGCTGTTTTTT
TRBV18	TRBJ2-5	TRBD1	NA	CASSPGTGTFGETQYF	TGTGCCAGCTCCCCCGGGACAGGGACGTTTGGGGAGACCCAGTACTTC
TRBV12-5	TRBJ1-1	TRBD1	few	CASGLVPLGQGVGRAFF	TGTGCTAGTGGTTTGGTACCCCTAGGACAGGGGGTAGGGAGGGCTTTCTTT
TRBV5-4	TRBJ2-7	NA	NA	CASSLFGGTYEQYF	TGTGCCAGCAGCTTGTTCGGCGGGACCTACGAGCAGTACTTC
TRBV5-4	TRBJ2-7	NA	NA	CASSLGATPAYEQYF	TGTGCCAGCAGCTTGGGGGCGACCCCAGCCTACGAGCAGTACTTC
TRBV25-1	TRBJ1-3	TRBD1	few	CASSERGRVRNTIYF	TGTGCCAGCAGTGAAAGGGGGCGAGTTAGAAACACCATATATTTT
TRBV2	TRBJ1-2	NA	NA	CASSGRGRRINTF	TGTGCCAGCAGTGGCAGAGGGCGGAGGATCAACACCTTC
TRBV7-2	TRBJ2-1	TRBD2	NA	CASSLPTSVFSYNEQFF	TGTGCCAGCAGCTTGCCTACTAGCGTATTCTCCTACAATGAGCAGTTCTTC
TRBV5-6	TRBJ1-1	NA	NA	CASSTTARSTEAFF	TGTGCCAGCAGCACCACGGCCCGGAGTACTGAAGCTTTCTTT
TRBV5-6	TRBJ2-3	TRBD1	once	CASSRDRGLGDTQYF	TGTGCCAGCAGCCGGGACAGGGGGCTAGGGGATACGCAGTATTTT
TRBV29-1	TRBJ1-2	TRBD1	few	CSVTGQVNYGYTF	TGCAGCGTCACCGGACAGGTGAACTATGGCTACACCTTC
TRBV19	TRBJ2-3	NA	NA	CASSIDPVSGRTDTQYF	TGTGCCAGTAGTATAGATCCGGTAAGCGGAAGAACAGATACGCAGTATTTT
TRBV5-8	TRBJ1-4	NA	NA	CASSLDLANEKLFF	TGTGCCAGCAGCTTGGATCTAGCTAATGAAAAACTGTTTTTT
TRBV18	TRBJ2-7	NA	NA	CASSPRQSSYEQYF	TGTGCCAGCTCACCTCGACAGAGCTCCTACGAGCAGTACTTC
TRBV4-2	TRBJ2-2	TRBD1	NA	CASWTGRGTGELFF	TGTGCCAGTTGGACAGGGAGAGGCACCGGGGAGCTGTTTTTT
TRBV7-9	TRBJ1-2	NA	few	CASSQTRITYGYTF	TGTGCCAGCAGCCAGACGAGGATTACCTATGGCTACACCTTC
TRBV4-1	TRBJ2-7	TRBD1	NA	CASSQGQGAMGEQYF	TGCGCCAGCAGCCAGGGACAGGGGGCGATGGGCGAGCAGTACTTC
TRBV10-3	TRBJ1-2	NA	NA	CAISEGAGNYGYTF	TGTGCCATCAGTGAGGGGGCAGGGAACTATGGCTACACCTTC
TRBV5-4	TRBJ2-5	NA	NA	CASSLLLADQETQYF	TGTGCCAGCAGCTTGCTGCTAGCCGATCAAGAGACCCAGTACTTC
TRBV19	TRBJ2-3	NA	NA	CASSSRLARTDTQYF	TGTGCCAGTAGTTCCCGGCTAGCGCGCACAGATACGCAGTATTTT
TRBV4-2	TRBJ2-7	TRBD2	once	CASSQDGGREDEQYF	TGTGCCAGCAGCCAAGATGGGGGGCGGGAGGACGAGCAGTACTTC
TRBV23-1	TRBJ2-1	TRBD2	NA	CASSQPLLAGPYNEQFF	TGCGCCAGCAGTCAGCCACTACTAGCGGGGCCGTACAATGAGCAGTTCTTC
TRBV5-1	TRBJ2-1	NA	NA	CASSLDAQSSYNEQFF	TGCGCCAGCAGCTTGGATGCGCAAAGCTCCTACAATGAGCAGTTCTTC
TRBV19	TRBJ1-5	NA	NA	CASVGQFNQPQHF	TGTGCCAGCGTTGGACAGTTCAATCAGCCCCAGCATTTT
TRBV24-1	TRBJ2-7	NA	NA	CATSDSDITYEQYF	TGTGCCACCAGTGATTCGGACATTACCTACGAGCAGTACTTC
TRBV7-7	TRBJ2-3	TRBD2	NA	CASSLGPSGISTDTQYF	TGTGCTAGCAGCTTAGGTCCTAGCGGTATAAGCACAGATACGCAGTATTTT
TRBV6-6	TRBJ2-1	TRBD1	NA	CASSYGTGGYNEQFF	TGTGCCAGCAGTTACGGGACAGGGGGATACAATGAGCAGTTCTTC
TRBV3-1/TRBV3-2	TRBJ2-1	NA	NA	CASSQDAAGYSYNEQFF	TGTGCCAGCAGCCAAGACGCAGCAGGCTACTCCTACAATGAGCAGTTCTTC
TRBV27	TRBJ2-7	TRBD1	NA	CASSFRSSLYSGTGIYEQYF	TGTGCCAGCAGTTTTCGTTCATCCCTGTACTCCGGGACAGGGATTTACGAGCAGTACTTC
TRBV3-1/TRBV3-2	TRBJ1-2	NA	NA	CASSQSSRNYHGYTF	TGTGCCAGCAGCCAAAGTTCAAGGAACTACCATGGCTACACCTTC
TRBV19	TRBJ2-7	NA	NA	CASHLGGGIKDEQYF	TGTGCCAGCCATTTGGGGGGGGGCATAAAGGACGAGCAGTACTTC
TRBV4-1	TRBJ1-6	NA	few	CASSQETGTSLPGGSPLHF	TGCGCCAGCAGCCAAGAGACGGGGACTTCACTCCCTGGGGGATCACCCCTCCACTTT
TRBV2	TRBJ1-2	NA	NA	CASSDRQENYGYTF	TGTGCCAGCAGTGACAGACAGGAAAACTATGGCTACACCTTC
TRBV4-1	TRBJ2-2	NA	NA	CASSHQTSFTGELFF	TGCGCCAGCAGCCACCAGACTAGTTTCACCGGGGAGCTGTTTTTT